The next 20 T cell receptor beta chains were all read from a single sample in a study of blood T cells in healthy people across ages (dated by TCRdb to 2014 to 2015). The method behind the library was 5' RACE. The instrument given in TCRdb is Illumina HiSeq 2500. A second PCR of roughly 6 to 12 cycles was performed with a sample-barcoded 5' primer and a J-beta primer mix. The public reads were run again by TCRdb, first through fastp at Q25 and then through MiXCR, and only productive beta chains were kept. CDR3 protein sequences are deduplicated, and each keeps its most common genes and DNA. The sample table contains approximately 770,000 distinct CDR3 sequences; only one count was recorded for roughly 60% of them. The ten biggest clones cover 22% of the sample. The sequencing input was blood. Receptors originate from a man in his thirties or forties in good health.

V is TRBV29-1 and J is TRBJ1-2, with D possibly matching TRBD1 (5 bases). CDR1 SQVTM and CDR2 ANQGSEA come from the germline V gene. CDR3 length equals 13 residues. V was shortened by 6 bases and J by 4 bases, with 15 bases between the two germline ends. This CDR3 is CSVSPDNSYGYTF. CDR3 sequence (DNA): TGCAGCGTGAGTCCGGACAACTCCTATGGCTACACCTTC. Full variable domain (rest looked up from reference TRBV29-1 and TRBJ1-2): SAVISQKPSRDICQRGTSLTIQCQVDSQVTMMFWYRQQPGQSLTLIATANQGSEATYESGFVIDKFPISRPNLTFSTLTVSNMSPEDSSIYLCSVSPDNSYGYTFGSGTRLTVV.

V and J are TRBV28 and TRBJ2-5; TRBD1 might be the D (6 bases). The J call may be in error: the DNA end matches TRBJ2-4 better. This CDR3 contains 13 residues. CDR1 and CDR2 (germline): MDHEN, SYDVKM. In DNA, the CDR3 is TGTGCCAGCAGCCGAAGGGGGAAAAACATTCAGTACTTC. As protein: CASSRRGKNIQYF.

The V gene is TRBV20-1, the J gene TRBJ2-1, with D uncertain. In germline, CDR1 is DFQATT, CDR2 SNEGSKA (reference sequence). The CDR3 length is 11 residues. V was pared by 0 bases and J by 9 bases, with 6 bases between. The CDR3 protein is CSARDRSEQFF. As DNA, the CDR3 is TGCAGTGCTAGAGATCGCAGTGAGCAGTTCTTC.

The chain employs TRBV6-1 and TRBJ2-1, with a tentative D call TRBD1 (5 bases). Between the trimmed V and J ends, which lost 6 bases and 13 bases, there was a span of 16 bases. The CDR3 is 12 amino acids. Germline loops: CDR1 MNHNS, CDR2 SASEGT. The chain's CDR3 is CASRLGETDQFF. CDR3 nucleotide sequence: TGTGCCAGCAGGCTGGGCGAGACAGATCAGTTCTTC.

The CDR3 region has the DNA TGTGCCAGCAGTGGAAGACAATTCCCCTATACGCAGTATTTT. Amino acid sequence: CASSGRQFPYTQYF. V and J are TRBV6-1 and TRBJ2-3; D uncertain. V was clipped by 4 bases and J by 7 bases, with 15 bases between them. This CDR3 has 14 amino acids. The germline gives CDR1 MNHNS, CDR2 SASEGT.

CDR3 in DNA: TGCAGCGCCGGGGACGGCTTCTCCAATCAGCCCCAGCATTTT. Protein product: CSAGDGFSNQPQHF. The chain recombines TRBV29-1 with TRBJ1-5, with D perhaps matching TRBD1 (5 bases). The CDR3 spans 14 residues. Germline-derived CDR1 and CDR2 are SQVTM and ANQGSEA. Between the trimmed V and J ends, which lost 7 bases and 3 bases, there was a span of 16 bases.

The V gene is TRBV7-3, the J gene TRBJ2-3, with TRBD2 matching 10 bases. This CDR3 contains 19 residues. Looked up from germline, CDR1 is SGHTA and CDR2 is FQGTGA. Losses at the gene ends were 4 bases for V and 2 bases for J; bases not matched to a gene: 15. CDR3 in DNA: TGTGCCAGCAGCTCGTACAGTTTTAGCGGGAGGACATTCACAGATACGCAGTATTTT. The encoded protein is CASSSYSFSGRTFTDTQYF.

This chain connects TRBV28 to TRBJ2-5; 12 bases fit TRBD2. The DNA end is more similar to TRBJ2-7, so the J call may be wrong. Germline values: CDR1 MDHEN, CDR2 SYDVKM. This CDR3 region has 16 residues. The chain's CDR3 is CASSLGLAGFLYEQYF. The DNA of the CDR3 is TGTGCCAGCAGCCTGGGACTAGCGGGTTTTTTATACGAGCAGTACTTC.

The chain joins TRBV20-1 to TRBJ2-7; TRBD2 is a possible D gene (6 bases). Trimming removed 3 bases at V and 6 bases at J, with 12 bases between. CDR1 and CDR2 from the germline V gene are DFQATT and SNEGSKA (reference sequence). The CDR3 sequence is 12 residues long. The CDR3 DNA follows: TGCAGTGCTAGGGGAGGAGGTACCGAGCAGTACTTC. Translation gives CSARGGGTEQYF.

The chain carries TRBV3-1 and TRBJ2-7, with a possible D match to TRBD2 (6 bases). Germline values: CDR1 LGHDT, CDR2 YNNKEL (reference sequence). The V and J ends lost 3 bases and 5 bases respectively, with 17 bases between them. The CDR3 is made up of 15 amino acids. CDR3 nucleotide sequence: TGTGCCAGCAGCCAGGTAGCATCGGGGGTTGACGAGCAGTACTTC. Its translation: CASSQVASGVDEQYF.

This clonotype has a handful of counts. V and J are TRBV7-6 and TRBJ1-5; a possible D gene is TRBD1 (6 bases). The CDR3 is made up of 15 amino acids. V was clipped by 2 bases and J by 3 bases, with 11 bases between them. Germline loops: CDR1 SGHVS, CDR2 FNYEAQ. The DNA of the CDR3 is TGTGCCAGCAGCTTATCACAGGGTAACAATCAGCCCCAGCATTTT. Translated: CASSLSQGNNQPQHF. The full variable domain, rest sourced from reference TRBV7-6 and TRBJ1-5, is GAGVSQSPRYKVTKRGQDVALRCDPISGHVSLYWYRQALGQGPEFLTYFNYEAQQDKSGLPNDRFSAERPEGSISTLTIQRTEQRDSAMYRCASSLSQGNNQPQHFGDGTRLSIL.

The rearrangement joins TRBV6-5 to TRBJ2-1; D is possibly TRBD2 (6 bases). Deletions cut 5 bases from V and 4 bases from J, with 18 bases between. Germline CDR1 is MNHEY and CDR2 is SVGAGI. The CDR3 runs 16 residues. CDR3 sequence reads: CASSGSGLFTYNEQFF. DNA of the CDR3: TGTGCCAGCAGTGGCTCGGGACTTTTTACATACAATGAGCAGTTCTTC.

The CDR3 here is CASSLPGDGRVTDTQYF. The CDR3, as DNA: TGTGCCAGCAGCCTGCCCGGGGACGGGAGGGTCACAGATACGCAGTATTTT. The chain employs TRBV7-9 and TRBJ2-3; 8 nucleotides match TRBD2. This CDR3 has 17 residues. Losses at the gene ends were 5 bases for V and 2 bases for J; bases not matched to a gene: 12. Per germline, CDR1 SEHNR and CDR2 FQNEAQ (reference sequence).

This clonotype was counted at least ten times. The chain combines TRBV29-1 with TRBJ2-1; TRBD1 or TRBD2 may be the D gene (5 bases each). Germline CDR1 reads SQVTM; CDR2 reads ANQGSEA. This CDR3 contains 12 residues. Trimming took 1 base from V and 10 from J, leaving 11 bases between them. The CDR3 region is CSVEAFGDEQFF. CDR3 nucleotide sequence: TGCAGCGTTGAAGCCTTCGGGGACGAGCAGTTCTTC.

V is TRBV28 and J is TRBJ1-6; 12 bases are a match to TRBD1. Germline V gene sequence: CDR1 MDHEN, CDR2 SYDVKM. The CDR3 loop spans 16 amino acids. After removal of 5 bases from V and 9 bases from J, the junction contained 8 bases not matched to a gene. The CDR3 reads CASSTTGTGGGSPLHF. The CDR3 DNA is TGTGCCAGCAGTACCACCGGGACAGGGGGCGGTTCACCCCTCCACTTT.

The chain carries TRBV5-1 and TRBJ2-7; D perhaps matches TRBD2 (6 bases). This CDR3 has 13 residues. Trimming took off 6 bases at V and 3 bases at J, with 13 bases between the two ends. Per germline, CDR1 SGHRS and CDR2 YFSETQ. The CDR3 sequence is CASKGDSLYEQYF. In DNA, the CDR3 is TGCGCCAGCAAAGGGGACTCCCTCTACGAGCAGTACTTC. Full variable domain (outside the CDR3, taken from reference TRBV5-1 and TRBJ2-7): KAGVTQTPRYLIKTRGQQVTLSCSPISGHRSVSWYQQTPGQGLQFLFEYFSETQRNKGNFPGRFSGRQFSNSRSEMNVSTLELGDSALYLCASKGDSLYEQYFGPGTRLTVT.

The V gene is TRBV28, the J gene TRBJ1-5; D gene uncertain. Germline loops: CDR1 MDHEN, CDR2 SYDVKM. The length of the CDR3 is 11 residues. V lost 5 bases and J 5 bases, leaving 4 bases between the germline ends. CDR3 residues: CASSRDQPQHF. The CDR3 region has the DNA TGTGCCAGCAGTAGAGATCAGCCCCAGCATTTT. Variable domain in full (rest from reference TRBV28 and TRBJ1-5): DVKVTQSSRYLVKRTGEKVFLECVQDMDHENMFWYRQDPGLGLRLIYFSYDVKMKEKGDIPEGYSVSREKKERFSLILESASTNQTSMYLCASSRDQPQHFGDGTRLSIL.

The J gene is TRBJ2-5, the V gene TRBV6-1; 7 positions agree with TRBD2. The length of the CDR3 is 15 residues. The germline V gene has CDR1 MNHNS and CDR2 SASEGT. The trim removed 1 base at V and 4 bases at J, leaving 6 bases unmatched. The CDR3 sequence is CASSEVSAGAETQYF. DNA of the CDR3: TGTGCCAGCAGTGAAGTGTCGGCGGGAGCAGAGACCCAGTACTTC.

This clonotype was recorded a few times. The gene calls are TRBV28 and TRBJ2-5; a possible D gene is TRBD1 (5 bases). Trimming took 5 bases from V and 4 from J, leaving 11 bases between them. In germline, CDR1 is MDHEN, CDR2 SYDVKM. The CDR3 consists of 13 residues. The CDR3, as DNA: TGTGCCAGCAGTATTCAGGGTCGAGAGACCCAGTACTTC. It yields the protein CASSIQGRETQYF.

In its sample, this clonotype was seen a few times. The chain combines TRBV9 with TRBJ2-7; possibly TRBD1 for D (7 bases). Germline V gene lookup returns CDR1 SGDLS and CDR2 YYNGEE. V was clipped by 4 bases and J by 1 base, with 15 bases between them. This CDR3 has 15 amino acids. The CDR3 loop reads CASSSGGGQSYEQYF. CDR3 coding DNA: TGTGCCAGCAGCTCAGGAGGGGGCCAGTCCTACGAGCAGTACTTC. The full variable domain, completed using reference TRBV9 and TRBJ2-7, is DSGVTQTPKHLITATGQRVTLRCSPRSGDLSVYWYQQSLDQGLQFLIQYYNGEERAKGNILERFSAQQFPDLHSELNLSSLELGDSALYFCASSSGGGQSYEQYFGPGTRLTVT.